Listed below are T cell receptor beta chains from one sample, sequenced in a study of beta chain features in type 1 diabetes. The assay was immunoSEQ multiplex PCR, and TCRdb's table has in-frame clones only and misses some. The sample carries fewer than 250,000 clones, approximately 70% recorded once. Sequencing input: naive CD4+ T cells from blood. These receptors were taken from a man aged 30 to 45 in good health. Each CDR3 is given with its conserved first and last residue. The D gene is left open where the match is weak. Some rows have no size entry. The others give once, few or many, or a class for an expanded clone.

>.|.|TRBV29-1|TRBJ2-7
TGCAGCGTTCGCAGCGCGGGCGAGCAGTACTTC
CSVRSAGEQYF
>.|TRBD1|TRBV25-1|TRBJ1-4
TGTGCCAGCAGTGAACATGGGACAGGGGTGAAGGATGAAAAACTGTTTTTT
CASSEHGTGVKDEKLFF
>.|.|TRBV12-5|TRBJ2-1
TGTGCTAGTGGTTCAGGTGGGGATGAGCAGTTCTTC
CASGSGGDEQFF
>.|.|TRBV15|TRBJ2-1
TGTGCCACCAGCAGAGTGGGTGCAGGTGAGCAGTTCTTC
CATSRVGAGEQFF
>.|TRBD1|TRBV7-9|TRBJ2-7
TGTGCCAGCAGCTCGGGACAGGGGAGGCACGAGCAGTACTTC
CASSSGQGRHEQYF
>.|.|TRBV10-3|TRBJ2-1
TGTGCCATCAGTGAGTCGACAGTCAATGAGCAGTTCTTC
CAISESTVNEQFF
>.|.|TRBV29-1|TRBJ1-4
TGCAGCGCCCTCGGGGGCGCGGAAAAACTGTTTTTT
CSALGGAEKLFF
>few|.|TRBV6-6|TRBJ2-7
TGTGCCAGCAGTCCCACCCAGGGCGGGACTTCCGAGCAGTACTTC
CASSPTQGGTSEQYF
>.|.|TRBV29-1|TRBJ1-1
TGCAGCGTTGTCGGACAGCTGAACACTGAAGCTTTCTTT
CSVVGQLNTEAFF
>few|.|TRBV18|TRBJ2-3
TGTGCCAGCTCACCAAATGGTGCAGATACGCAGTATTTT
CASSPNGADTQYF
>.|.|TRBV30|TRBJ2-5
TGTGCCTGGAGTGTACAGATAGGGGAGACCCAGTACTTC
CAWSVQIGETQYF
>.|.|TRBV7-2|TRBJ2-5
TGTGCCAGCAGCCTACATCAGACCCAGTACTTC
CASSLHQTQYF
>.|TRBD1|TRBV5-4|TRBJ2-7
TGTGCCAGCAGCTCTCGGGACAGGGAGGGCTACGAGCAGTACTTC
CASSSRDREGYEQYF
>.|.|TRBV18|TRBJ1-6
TGTGCCAGCTCACCAGGTGGGAATTCACCCCTCCACTTT
CASSPGGNSPLHF
>few|.|TRBV30|TRBJ2-2
TGTGCCTGGAGTGTAGGGCACACCGGGGAGCTGTTTTTT
CAWSVGHTGELFF
>.|TRBD1|TRBV30|TRBJ2-7
TGTGCCTGGACCTGGACAGGCAGCTCCTACGAGCAGTACTTC
CAWTWTGSSYEQYF
>few|.|TRBV30|TRBJ2-3
TGTGCCTGGGCGGGTTCGGGGGCAGATACGCAGTATTTT
CAWAGSGADTQYF
>.|.|TRBV7-2|TRBJ2-7
TGTGCCAGCAGCTTAGAAACAGGAAGCTCCTACGAGCAGTACTTC
CASSLETGSSYEQYF
>.|.|TRBV27|TRBJ2-5
TGTGCCAGCAATCTACAAGAGACCCAGTACTTC
CASNLQETQYF
>.|TRBD2|TRBV5-1|TRBJ2-3
TGCGCCAGCAGACCTGGACTAGCGGAGCCCACAGATACGCAGTATTTT
CASRPGLAEPTDTQYF
>.|.|TRBV4-2|TRBJ1-4
TGTGCCAGCAGCCAAAGATTCAATGAAAAACTGTTTTTT
CASSQRFNEKLFF
>.|.|TRBV7-9|TRBJ1-1
TGTGCCAGCAGCTTAAACACTGAAGCTTTCTTT
CASSLNTEAFF
>.|TRBD1|TRBV15|TRBJ2-6
TGTGCCACCAGCGGAGACAGGGGATCTGGGGCCAACGTCCTGACTTTC
CATSGDRGSGANVLTF
>.|.|TRBV7-2|TRBJ2-1
TGTGCCAGCAGCTGGAGCGGAAGCTCCTACAATGAGCAGTTCTTC
CASSWSGSSYNEQFF
>.|.|TRBV25-1|TRBJ2-7
TGTGCCAGCAGGTCGGACCGCTCCTACGAGCAGTACTTC
CASRSDRSYEQYF
>.|.|TRBV29-1|TRBJ2-5
TGCAGCGTTGAGGCCGGAGAGACCCAGTACTTC
CSVEAGETQYF
>.|.|TRBV9|TRBJ2-7
TGTGCCAGCAGCGCGATGGGAGAGGTCTCCTACGAGCAGTACTTC
CASSAMGEVSYEQYF
>.|TRBD2|TRBV29-1|TRBJ2-7
TGCAGCGCGGTGGCTAGCGGAGTCTACGAGCAGTACTTC
CSAVASGVYEQYF
>.|.|TRBV25-1|TRBJ2-2
TGTGCCAGCACCTGGACTGGAATGAACACCGGGGAGCTGTTTTTT
CASTWTGMNTGELFF
>few|.|TRBV28|TRBJ2-4
TGTGCCAGCAGTTTGGGTCGGTACATAGCCAAAAACATTCAGTACTTC
CASSLGRYIAKNIQYF
>.|.|TRBV4-1|TRBJ2-3
TGCGCCAGCAGCCCGAACACAGTTACAGATACGCAGTATTTT
CASSPNTVTDTQYF
>.|.|TRBV4-3|TRBJ2-5
TGCGCCAGCAGCCAAGTTGACGGACAAGAGACCCAGTACTTC
CASSQVDGQETQYF
>.|.|TRBV2|TRBJ1-1
TGTGCCAGCAGTGGAAGGCAGGGGCAGAACACTGAAGCTTTCTTT
CASSGRQGQNTEAFF
>.|.|TRBV18|TRBJ2-5
TGTGCCAGCTCACTGGGACTTCCCCTTAAGACCCAGTACTTC
CASSLGLPLKTQYF
>.|TRBD2|TRBV29-1|TRBJ2-7
TGCAGCGGTTTGGGGACTAGCGGGAGAGAAGGGGTTTCCTACGAGCAGTACTTC
CSGLGTSGREGVSYEQYF
>few|.|TRBV25-1|TRBJ1-1
TGTGCCAGCAGCCAAACGGACACTTTGAACACTGAAGCTTTCTTT
CASSQTDTLNTEAFF
>.|TRBD1|TRBV12-5|TRBJ2-1
TGTGCTAGTGGTCCGAAAGCCGGGACAGGGCTCAATGAGCAGTTCTTC
CASGPKAGTGLNEQFF
>.|.|TRBV7-8|TRBJ1-6
TGTGCCAGCAGCTCTAAGGACGGAGCCAGTAATTCACCCCTCCACTTT
CASSSKDGASNSPLHF
>few|.|TRBV5-4|TRBJ2-3
TGTGCCAGCAGCTCCCAGAGCACAGATACGCAGTATTTT
CASSSQSTDTQYF
>.|TRBD1|TRBV27|TRBJ1-2
TGTGCCAGCAGTCCACCGGGACAGTCTAACTATGGCTACACCTTC
CASSPPGQSNYGYTF